One sample yielded the 27 T cell receptor beta chains listed below, sequenced in a study of T cell repertoires in cytomegalovirus infection (dated by TCRdb to about 2019). Their specific antigens are unknown. The sample's treatment or condition label is to be understood as: in vitro stimulation with specific CMV peptide epitopes to enrich CMV-specific T cells. These reads were obtained on an Illumina HiSeq 1500. TCRdb's own reprocessing of the public reads used fastp at Q25 and MiXCR and kept productive beta chains. Rows merge per CDR3 protein into single entries with the most common DNA and genes. This sample lists 360,000 or so distinct CDR3 sequences; just under 35% were detected once. The ten biggest clones cover roughly 14% of the sample. This specimen consisted of cultured PBMCs, obtained from culture after CMV antigen stimulation. These receptors originate from a human donor in good health (CMV status not recorded). Some clones in this sample may be carry-over from other donors' samples.

This clonotype was detected a few times. This chain links TRBV6-5 with TRBJ2-3; D possibly matches TRBD1 or TRBD2 (5 bases each). This CDR3 has 13 amino acids. V was trimmed by 2 bases and J by 4 bases, leaving 7 bases between them. Germline V gene sequence: CDR1 MNHEY, CDR2 SVGAGI. For the CDR3, the DNA is TGTGCCAGCAGTTACCTGGGGGCAGATACGCAGTATTTT. Translation gives CASSYLGADTQYF.

The chain combines TRBV10-3 with TRBJ1-1; D is possibly TRBD1 (6 bases). The CDR3 consists of 13 residues. Germline-derived CDR1 and CDR2 are ENHRY and SYGVKD. Trimming stripped 6 bases from V and 1 base from J, with 9 bases between. CDR3 DNA: TGTGCCATCAGCAAGACAGGGAACACTGAAGCTTTCTTT. It specifies CAISKTGNTEAFF.

The V call is TRBV5-1, the J call TRBJ1-2, with D tentatively TRBD1 (5 bases). Germline-derived CDR1 and CDR2 are SGHRS and YFSETQ. The CDR3 runs 16 residues. With 0 bases removed from V and 8 bases from J, the gap between germline ends came to 20 bases. CDR3 DNA sequence: TGCGCCAGCAGCTTGGAACCGGGACGGAGATTCTCGGGCTACACCTTC. Its translation: CASSLEPGRRFSGYTF.

This clonotype was counted between two and nine times. The V call is TRBV4-3, the J call TRBJ2-7, with TRBD2 matching over 8 bases. Per the germline V gene, CDR1 is LGHNA and CDR2 is YSLEER. This CDR3 has 17 amino acids. Unmatched junction bases numbered 10, after V lost 0 bases and J lost 3 bases. The CDR3 bases are TGCGCCAGCAGCCAAGAGGGCCAAGCGGGGGCTCTCTACGAGCAGTACTTC. Translated: CASSQEGQAGALYEQYF.

The chain is built from TRBV11-2 and TRBJ1-2; D remains unclear. There are 15 residues in the CDR3. V was pared by 5 bases and J by 0 bases, with 13 bases between. Germline V gene sequence: CDR1 SGHAT, CDR2 FQNNGV. The CDR3 DNA follows: TGTGCCAGCAGCCCCAGTGCCACTACTAACTATGGCTACACCTTC. It translates to CASSPSATTNYGYTF.

In this sample, this clonotype turned up a few times. The CDR3 protein is CASSLGMTGTGELFF. For the CDR3, the DNA is TGTGCCAGCAGCTTGGGCATGACCGGAACCGGGGAGCTGTTTTTT. The rearrangement links TRBV7-2 to TRBJ2-2; unclear D gene. CDR1 SGHTA and CDR2 FQGNSA come from the germline V gene. This CDR3 is 15 amino acids long. Trimming cost V 3 bases and J 5 bases, with 13 bases left between them.

J is TRBJ1-2 and V is TRBV10-3; 9 nucleotides agree with TRBD1. V gave up 2 bases and J gave up 7 bases; unmatched junction bases: 8. The CDR3 spans 15 residues. The germline V gene encodes CDR1 ENHRY and CDR2 SYGVKD. CDR3 in DNA: TGTGCCATCAGTGAGCGAGGACAGGGGTTAGGTGGCTACACCTTC. Residues: CAISERGQGLGGYTF.

The chain carries TRBV7-7 and TRBJ2-7, with unresolved D. Between the trimmed V and J ends, which lost 1 base and 12 bases, there was a span of 13 bases. The germline CDR1 and CDR2 sequences are SSHAT and FNYEAQ (reference sequence). This CDR3 is built from 12 residues. CDR3 amino acids: CASSLDRVFLYF. The CDR3 DNA sequence: TGTGCCAGCAGCTTAGATCGGGTCTTCCTGTACTTC.

Concerning this clonotype: It may be a read error: a sequence one base away is much more abundant. V and J are TRBV7-2 and TRBJ2-7; TRBD1 or TRBD2 may be the D gene (7 bases each). This CDR3 comprises 15 residues. Between the trimmed V and J ends, which lost 4 bases and 9 bases, there was a span of 22 bases. Per the germline V gene, CDR1 is SGHTA and CDR2 is FQGNSA. The CDR3 region is CASSSQGGWGNVQYF. The CDR3 coding sequence is TGTGCCAGCAGCTCGCAGGGGGGGTGGGGGAACGTGCAGTACTTC.

V usage is TRBV20-1 and J usage is TRBJ2-1; D remains unclear. The CDR3 extends over 12 amino acids. V lost 0 bases, J lost 5 bases, and 5 bases lay in between. Looked up from germline, CDR1 is DFQATT and CDR2 is SNEGSKA (reference sequence). The chain's CDR3 is CSARDEDNEQFF. The CDR3 nucleotides are TGCAGTGCTAGAGATGAAGACAATGAGCAGTTCTTC.

Only a few counts were recorded for this clonotype. This sequence joins TRBV12-3 or TRBV12-4 and TRBJ1-5; 8 bases agree with TRBD1. CDR3 length: 13 residues. Trimming at V came to 6 bases and at J to 2 bases, leaving 0 bases not matched to a gene. CDR3 loop: CASRGQGNQPQHF. In DNA form, the CDR3 reads TGTGCCAGCAGGGGACAGGGCAATCAGCCCCAGCATTTT.

This clonotype was detected a few times. This rearrangement joins TRBV24-1 to TRBJ2-5; 8 nucleotides agree with TRBD2. Trimming cost V 3 bases and J 5 bases; bases outside gene matches: 7. The CDR3 extends over 15 amino acids. CDR1 and CDR2 (germline): KGHDR, SFDVKD. The CDR3 region has the DNA TGTGCCACCAGTGATACCGGGACTAGTACGGAGACCCAGTACTTC. It encodes CATSDTGTSTETQYF.

This clonotype has just a few counts. The chain uses TRBV11-2 and TRBJ1-2, with D unresolved. Germline V gene data show CDR1 as SGHAT and CDR2 as FQNNGV. CDR3 length: 13 amino acids. V lost 3 bases, J lost 3 bases, and 8 bases lay in between. The CDR3 DNA follows: TGTGCCAGCAGCTTTGAGGTAGACTATGGCTACACCTTC. Translated, it gives CASSFEVDYGYTF.

This clonotype came up a few times. The genes are TRBV4-3 and TRBJ2-3; tentatively, D is TRBD2 (6 bases). The CDR3 extends over 17 amino acids. The V and J ends lost 0 bases and 0 bases respectively, with 13 bases between them. Germline CDR1 reads LGHNA; CDR2 reads YSLEER. DNA of the CDR3: TGCGCCAGCAGCCAAGATACCCCAGGGACTAGCACAGATACGCAGTATTTT. It specifies CASSQDTPGTSTDTQYF.

The rearrangement joins TRBV19 to TRBJ2-1, with TRBD2 matching over 9 bases. The J segment lost 6 bases and the V segment lost 10 bases, leaving 13 bases of the junction unmatched. The germline V gene encodes CDR1 LNHDA and CDR2 SQIVND (reference sequence). The CDR3 has 15 residues. The CDR3 protein is CATLPVAGALNEQFF. The CDR3 DNA reads TGTGCCACCCTCCCTGTAGCGGGAGCCCTCAATGAGCAGTTCTTC. Looking up the rest from reference TRBV19 and TRBJ2-1 gives the full variable domain: DGGITQSPKYLFRKEGQNVTLSCEQNLNHDAMYWYRQDPGQGLRLIYYSQIVNDFQKGDIAEGYSVSREKKESFPLTVTSAQKNPTAFYLCATLPVAGALNEQFFGPGTRLTVL.

The V call is TRBV3-1, the J call TRBJ2-1; D might be TRBD1 or TRBD2, each matching 5 bases. This CDR3 spans 15 amino acids. Per germline, CDR1 LGHDT and CDR2 YNNKEL (reference sequence). The V end lost 2 bases, the J end lost 3 bases, and 11 bases lay between the germline ends. CDR3 region: CASSQPGPNYNEQFF. Written as DNA, the CDR3 is TGTGCCAGCAGCCAACCGGGACCAAACTACAATGAGCAGTTCTTC.

In nucleotides, the CDR3 is TGTGCCAGTAGCCTTCGCCCGGGACAGGCCACCAATGAGCAGTTCTTC. Protein product: CASSLRPGQATNEQFF. The V gene is TRBV19, the J gene TRBJ2-1, with TRBD1 matching 8 bases. The V segment lost 6 bases and the J segment 6 bases; nucleotides outside the gene matches: 13. The germline CDR1 and CDR2 sequences are LNHDA and SQIVND (reference sequence). The CDR3 length is 16 residues. Full variable domain (remainder filled in from reference TRBV19 and TRBJ2-1): DGGITQSPKYLFRKEGQNVTLSCEQNLNHDAMYWYRQDPGQGLRLIYYSQIVNDFQKGDIAEGYSVSREKKESFPLTVTSAQKNPTAFYLCASSLRPGQATNEQFFGPGTRLTVL.

This clonotype appeared a few times. The V and J genes are TRBV14 and TRBJ1-2, with D uncertain. The V end was cut by 1 base, the J end by 6 bases, with 12 bases between. This CDR3 is 14 amino acids long. Germline CDR1 is SGHDN and CDR2 is FVKESK. CDR3 amino acids: CASSQVGLPHGYTF. For the CDR3, the DNA is TGTGCCAGCAGCCAAGTCGGGTTACCCCATGGCTACACCTTC.

This chain links TRBV27 with TRBJ1-1; 7 nucleotides line up with TRBD1. Germline CDR1 MNHEY, CDR2 SMNVEV (reference sequence). This CDR3 has 13 residues. The J segment lost 3 bases and the V segment lost 6 bases, leaving 4 bases of the junction unmatched. CDR3 amino acids: CASRGQKDTEAFF. In DNA form, the CDR3 reads TGTGCCAGCAGGGGACAGAAGGACACTGAAGCTTTCTTT.

The chain recombines TRBV7-9 with TRBJ2-6; D is uncertain. This CDR3 contains 19 residues. Trimming stripped 5 bases from V and 4 bases from J, with 24 bases between. In germline, CDR1 is SEHNR, CDR2 FQNEAQ (reference sequence). CDR3 nucleotides: TGTGCCAGCAGCAGAAAACAAGTATTCCATGTAGGAGGGGCCAACGTCCTGACTTTC. It translates to CASSRKQVFHVGGANVLTF.

This clonotype was seen a few times. CDR3 DNA: TGTGCCAGCAGGACGACTAGCGGGAGCTACGAGCAGTACGTC. As protein: CASRTTSGSYEQYV. V usage is TRBV6-2 or TRBV6-3 and J usage is TRBJ2-7; 12 bases fit TRBD2. Looked up from germline, CDR1 is MNHEY and CDR2 is SVGEGT. The V and J ends lost 6 bases and 3 bases, in that order; junction bases with no gene match: 3. The length of the CDR3 is 14 residues.

The J gene is TRBJ1-2, the V gene TRBV6-5; no clear D. CDR1 MNHEY and CDR2 SVGAGI come from the germline V gene. V dropped 5 bases and J dropped 4 bases, with 20 bases sitting between them. This CDR3 comprises 16 residues. The CDR3 sequence: CASSAPGDITLYGYTF. The CDR3, as DNA: TGTGCCAGCAGTGCGCCAGGAGATATAACTCTCTATGGCTACACCTTC.

V and J are TRBV11-3 and TRBJ1-3; 7 bases match TRBD1. The CDR3 is 16 residues long. V trimming: 2 bases; J trimming: 2 bases; junction bases outside the gene matches: 6. The germline gives CDR1 SGHNT, CDR2 YENEEA. The CDR3: CASSLRQGSTGNTIYF. Written as DNA, the CDR3 is TGTGCCAGCAGCTTAAGACAGGGATCTACTGGAAACACCATATATTTT.

This clonotype has more than one count but fewer than ten. The chain has TRBV16 and TRBJ2-7, with 7 bases aligning to TRBD1. CDR3 length: 13 residues. Germline CDR1 KGHSY, CDR2 FQNENV. Trimming at V came to 2 bases and at J to 3 bases, leaving 1 base not matched to a gene. CDR3 bases: TGTGCCAGCAGCCAAAGGGACAGCTACGAGCAGTACTTC. It is translated as CASSQRDSYEQYF. Variable domain in full (rest from reference TRBV16 and TRBJ2-7): GEEVAQTPKHLVRGEGQKAKLYCAPIKGHSYVFWYQQVLKNEFKFLISFQNENVFDETGMPKERFSAKCLPNSPCSLEIQATKLEDSAVYFCASSQRDSYEQYFGPGTRLTVT.

The chain couples TRBV12-3 or TRBV12-4 to TRBJ1-4; D is perhaps TRBD1 (5 bases). V lost 3 bases to trimming and J lost 7 bases, with 9 bases between them. This CDR3 is built from 13 residues. CDR3 region: CASSFSQAEKLFF. The CDR3 DNA reads TGTGCCAGCAGTTTTTCACAGGCTGAAAAACTGTTTTTT.

The sample holds a few counts of this clonotype. V is TRBV5-1 and J is TRBJ2-7; weak D call: TRBD2 (5 bases). Between the trimmed V and J ends, which lost 4 bases and 0 bases, there was a span of 17 bases. This CDR3 spans 16 amino acids. Looked up from germline, CDR1 is SGHRS and CDR2 is YFSETQ. The CDR3 region has the DNA TGCGCCAGCAGCCCCACTGTGCCGGGGAGCTCCTACGAGCAGTACTTC. Its translation is CASSPTVPGSSYEQYF. The full variable domain, with the rest looked up from reference TRBV5-1 and TRBJ2-7, is KAGVTQTPRYLIKTRGQQVTLSCSPISGHRSVSWYQQTPGQGLQFLFEYFSETQRNKGNFPGRFSGRQFSNSRSEMNVSTLELGDSALYLCASSPTVPGSSYEQYFGPGTRLTVT.

The sample holds many counts of this clonotype. The V gene is TRBV7-2, the J gene TRBJ1-2; TRBD1 matches at 7 bases. V dropped 3 bases and J dropped 4; count of bases not matched to a gene: 11. The CDR3 totals 16 residues. Germline V gene sequence: CDR1 SGHTA, CDR2 FQGNSA. This chain's CDR3 is CASSFPRGTEIYGYTF. The CDR3 nucleotides read TGTGCCAGCAGCTTCCCTAGAGGGACAGAGATCTATGGCTACACCTTC.